Listed below are T cell receptor beta chains from one sample, sequenced in a study of cytomegalovirus exposure and HLA in healthy donors. TCRdb keeps only in-frame clones here, not all; method: immunoSEQ multiplex PCR. This sample yields 140,000 to 150,000 clones, of which about 84% are seen a single time; 3% to 3.5% belongs to the top ten. The sequencing sample was made of PBMCs. The receptors originated from a male donor in good health and CMV-seronegative. CDR3s include the opening cysteine and the closing phenylalanine or tryptophan. Each record gives: D gene, V gene, J gene, CDR3 length, clone size, CDR3 DNA, CDR3 protein. A D gene is named only where the DNA matches it firmly. Clone size is stated in some rows and not others, as once, few, many or a class when expanded.

D: .; V: TRBV10-3; J: TRBJ2-5; length: 14; size: .; DNA: TGTGCCATCAAAATCGCAGGGGCGCAAGAGACCCAGTACTTC; CDR3: CAIKIAGAQETQYF
D: TRBD1; V: TRBV2; J: TRBJ1-6; length: 14; size: few; DNA: TGTGCCAGCAGCTACGACAGGGGCCGGTCACCCCTCCACTTT; CDR3: CASSYDRGRSPLHF
D: TRBD2; V: TRBV19; J: TRBJ2-3; length: 15; size: .; DNA: TGTGCCAGTACCACCCTAGCGGGAGACACAGATACGCAGTATTTT; CDR3: CASTTLAGDTDTQYF
D: .; V: TRBV6-5; J: TRBJ1-4; length: 15; size: .; DNA: TGTGCCAGCAGTTACTCGGGCATCGGTGGTGAAAAACTGTTTTTT; CDR3: CASSYSGIGGEKLFF
D: .; V: TRBV6-4; J: TRBJ1-2; length: 15; size: .; DNA: TGTGCCAGCAGCCCCACAGAGTTCTCTAACTATGGCTACACCTTC; CDR3: CASSPTEFSNYGYTF
D: TRBD1; V: TRBV11-2; J: TRBJ2-1; length: 17; size: once; DNA: TGTGCCAGCAGCGGACCCCGGGACAGGGGGCGCGTAAATGAGCAGTTCTTC; CDR3: CASSGPRDRGRVNEQFF
D: TRBD1; V: TRBV7-2; J: TRBJ2-7; length: 14; size: .; DNA: TGTGCCAGCAGCCCCGACAGGGGGGACTACGAGCAGTACTTC; CDR3: CASSPDRGDYEQYF
D: .; V: TRBV7-8; J: TRBJ2-3; length: 17; size: .; DNA: TGTGCCAGCAGCTTAAGCGGCGGGGGCCCAAGCACAGATACGCAGTATTTT; CDR3: CASSLSGGGPSTDTQYF
D: .; V: TRBV11-2; J: TRBJ2-3; length: 15; size: .; DNA: TGTGCCAGCAGCTTAGTGGGGCTCACCGCAGATACGCAGTATTTT; CDR3: CASSLVGLTADTQYF
D: .; V: TRBV6-1; J: TRBJ1-5; length: 17; size: .; DNA: TGTGCCAGCAGTGAAGCTGGGGGGGCGGTTAGCAATCAGCCCCAGCATTTT; CDR3: CASSEAGGAVSNQPQHF
D: .; V: TRBV9; J: TRBJ2-3; length: 15; size: .; DNA: TGTGCCAGCAGCGTATATGGCGGGGGCCCAGATACGCAGTATTTT; CDR3: CASSVYGGGPDTQYF
D: .; V: TRBV19; J: TRBJ1-2; length: 15; size: .; DNA: TGTGCCAGTAGTCAAACCGGGACAACTAACTATGGCTACACCTTC; CDR3: CASSQTGTTNYGYTF
D: .; V: TRBV6-1; J: TRBJ2-7; length: 14; size: .; DNA: TGTGCCAGCAGTGAATTGGGGCAGAACTACGAGCAGTACTTC; CDR3: CASSELGQNYEQYF
D: .; V: TRBV30; J: TRBJ2-1; length: 14; size: .; DNA: TGTGCCTGGAGTGTACGAGTTGCGTACAATGAGCAGTTCTTC; CDR3: CAWSVRVAYNEQFF
D: TRBD1; V: TRBV28; J: TRBJ1-1; length: 15; size: .; DNA: TGTGCCAGCAGTTTATGGGGACAGGGTTGGACTGAAGCTTTCTTT; CDR3: CASSLWGQGWTEAFF
D: TRBD2; V: TRBV27; J: TRBJ2-7; length: 15; size: .; DNA: TGTGCCAGCAGTCAAGGACTAGCGGGAGCCTACGAGCAGTACTTC; CDR3: CASSQGLAGAYEQYF
D: .; V: TRBV5-4; J: TRBJ2-3; length: 14; size: .; DNA: TGTGCCAGCAGCTGGAATCCGGGAGCCGATACGCAGTATTTT; CDR3: CASSWNPGADTQYF
D: TRBD1; V: TRBV2; J: TRBJ2-3; length: 15; size: few; DNA: TGTGCCAGCAGTTCAGACAGGGGAACCGTCGGTACGCAGTATTTT; CDR3: CASSSDRGTVGTQYF
D: .; V: TRBV19; J: TRBJ2-7; length: 13; size: .; DNA: TGTGCCAGTAGTATAGGATCGGGGAACGAGCAGTACTTC; CDR3: CASSIGSGNEQYF
D: TRBD2; V: TRBV18; J: TRBJ2-1; length: 17; size: .; DNA: TGTGCCAGCTCACCGCACGGACTAGCGGGAGGGCCAAATGAGCAGTTCTTC; CDR3: CASSPHGLAGGPNEQFF
D: TRBD2; V: TRBV19; J: TRBJ2-1; length: 15; size: .; DNA: TGTGCCAGTAGTTTAGGACTAGCGGGAGGGCCAGAGCAGTTCTTC; CDR3: CASSLGLAGGPEQFF
D: .; V: TRBV9; J: TRBJ2-7; length: 14; size: .; DNA: TGTGCCAGCAGCCCGCCGTCAGGAGGTGGGGAGCAGTACTTC; CDR3: CASSPPSGGGEQYF
D: .; V: TRBV19; J: TRBJ2-7; length: 14; size: .; DNA: TGTGCCAGTAGTATTGGCGGTGGCGTTTACGAGCAGTACTTC; CDR3: CASSIGGGVYEQYF
D: TRBD1; V: TRBV7-2; J: TRBJ1-6; length: 14; size: .; DNA: TGTGCCAGCAGCCCGGGACAGGGTAGTTCACCCCTCCACTTT; CDR3: CASSPGQGSSPLHF
D: .; V: TRBV15; J: TRBJ1-3; length: 15; size: .; DNA: TGTGCCACCAGCAGAGACCCAGGGGCGGGAAACACCATATATTTT; CDR3: CATSRDPGAGNTIYF
D: .; V: TRBV7-9; J: TRBJ2-2; length: 16; size: .; DNA: TGTGCCAGCAGCTTCTTGGGGCCCTTTGGGCGCGGGGAGCTGTTTTTT; CDR3: CASSFLGPFGRGELFF
D: .; V: TRBV4-1; J: TRBJ2-7; length: 14; size: .; DNA: TGCGCCAGCAGCAAACCGGGACAAGTCTACGAGCAGTACTTC; CDR3: CASSKPGQVYEQYF
D: .; V: TRBV11-2; J: TRBJ1-2; length: 14; size: .; DNA: TGTGCCAGCAGCCCCACAGGGATTGACTATGGCTACACCTTC; CDR3: CASSPTGIDYGYTF
D: .; V: TRBV4-1; J: TRBJ2-5; length: 15; size: .; DNA: TGCGCCAGCAGCCCCGGAACAGGGTATGGAGAGACCCAGTACTTC; CDR3: CASSPGTGYGETQYF
D: .; V: TRBV9; J: TRBJ2-2; length: 16; size: few; DNA: TGTGCCAGCAGCGTAGGTCCAGGGACGAACACCGGGGAGCTGTTTTTT; CDR3: CASSVGPGTNTGELFF
D: TRBD1; V: TRBV11-2; J: TRBJ1-2; length: 13; size: .; DNA: TGTGCCAGCAGCTGGGGGACAGGGAGTGGCTACACCTTC; CDR3: CASSWGTGSGYTF
D: .; V: TRBV6-5; J: TRBJ1-2; length: 15; size: once; DNA: TGTGCCAGCAGGCCCAAATCCTCAGGGTTCTATGGCTACACCTTC; CDR3: CASRPKSSGFYGYTF
D: TRBD2; V: TRBV15; J: TRBJ2-3; length: 18; size: .; DNA: TGTGCCACCAGCAGAGGACTAGCGGGGGGGCCTAACACAGATACGCAGTATTTT; CDR3: CATSRGLAGGPNTDTQYF
D: .; V: TRBV28; J: TRBJ1-2; length: 12; size: .; DNA: TGTGCCAGCGGATGGGGGGTTATTAACTACACCTTC; CDR3: CASGWGVINYTF
D: .; V: TRBV12-2; J: TRBJ2-1; length: 17; size: .; DNA: TGTGCAAGTCGCTTGATCCCAGGGGAGCGCCCCTACAATGAGCAGTTCTTC; CDR3: CASRLIPGERPYNEQFF